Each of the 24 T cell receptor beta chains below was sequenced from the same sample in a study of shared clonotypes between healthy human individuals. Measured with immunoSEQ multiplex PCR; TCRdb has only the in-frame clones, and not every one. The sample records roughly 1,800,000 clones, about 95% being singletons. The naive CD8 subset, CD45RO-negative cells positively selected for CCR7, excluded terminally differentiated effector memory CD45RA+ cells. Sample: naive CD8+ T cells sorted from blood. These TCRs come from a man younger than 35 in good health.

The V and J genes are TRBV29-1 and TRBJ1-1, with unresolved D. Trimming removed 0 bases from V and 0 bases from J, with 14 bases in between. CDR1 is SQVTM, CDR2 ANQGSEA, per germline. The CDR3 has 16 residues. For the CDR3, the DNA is TGCAGCGTTGAAGACCTCATCCCTGGCATGAACACTGAAGCTTTCTTT. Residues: CSVEDLIPGMNTEAFF. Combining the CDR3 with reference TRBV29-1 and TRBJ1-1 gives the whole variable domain SAVISQKPSRDICQRGTSLTIQCQVDSQVTMMFWYRQQPGQSLTLIATANQGSEATYESGFVIDKFPISRPNLTFSTLTVSNMSPEDSSIYLCSVEDLIPGMNTEAFFGQGTRLTVV.

The CDR3 loop is CASSDGELGTGDGQPQHF. The CDR3 DNA reads as TGTGCCAGCAGTGATGGTGAACTCGGGACAGGGGACGGTCAGCCCCAGCATTTT. The chain links TRBV2 to TRBJ1-5; 10 nucleotides line up with TRBD1. The germline V gene encodes CDR1 SNHLY and CDR2 FYNNEI. J gave up 6 bases and V 3 bases, and 14 bases lay outside the gene matches. The CDR3 has 18 residues.

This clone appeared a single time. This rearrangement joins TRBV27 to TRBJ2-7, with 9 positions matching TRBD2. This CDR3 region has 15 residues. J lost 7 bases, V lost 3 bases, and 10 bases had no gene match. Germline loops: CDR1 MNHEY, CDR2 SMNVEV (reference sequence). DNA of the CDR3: TGTGCCAGCAGTTTGACTAGCGGTGCCTACGAAGAGCAGTACTTC. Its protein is CASSLTSGAYEEQYF.

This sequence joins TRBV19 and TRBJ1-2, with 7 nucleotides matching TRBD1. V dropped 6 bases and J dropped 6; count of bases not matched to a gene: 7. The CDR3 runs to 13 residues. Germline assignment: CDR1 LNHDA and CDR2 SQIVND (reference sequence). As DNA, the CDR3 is TGTGCCAGTAGCCTAGGGGGCGCCGATGGCTACACCTTC. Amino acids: CASSLGGADGYTF.

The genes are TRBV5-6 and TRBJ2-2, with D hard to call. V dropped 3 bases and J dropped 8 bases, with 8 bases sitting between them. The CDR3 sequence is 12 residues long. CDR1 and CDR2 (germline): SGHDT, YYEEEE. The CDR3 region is CASSSELGELFF. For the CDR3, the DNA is TGTGCCAGCAGCTCCGAGCTAGGGGAGCTGTTTTTT.

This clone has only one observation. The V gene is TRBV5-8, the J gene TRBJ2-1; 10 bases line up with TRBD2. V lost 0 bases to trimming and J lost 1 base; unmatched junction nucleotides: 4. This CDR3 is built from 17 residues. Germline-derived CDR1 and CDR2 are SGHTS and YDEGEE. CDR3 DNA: TGTGCCAGCAGCTTGGTACTAGCGGGAATTTCCTACAATGAGCAGTTCTTC. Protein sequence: CASSLVLAGISYNEQFF.

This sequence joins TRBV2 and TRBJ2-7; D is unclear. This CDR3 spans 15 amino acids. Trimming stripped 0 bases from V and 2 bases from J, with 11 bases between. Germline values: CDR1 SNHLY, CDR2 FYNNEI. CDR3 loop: CASSEAPGSTYEQYF. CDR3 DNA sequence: TGTGCCAGCAGTGAAGCGCCTGGATCAACCTACGAGCAGTACTTC. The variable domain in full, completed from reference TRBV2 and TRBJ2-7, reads EPEVTQTPSHQVTQMGQEVILRCVPISNHLYFYWYRQILGQKVEFLVSFYNNEISEKSEIFDDQFSVERPDGSNFTLKIRSTKLEDSAMYFCASSEAPGSTYEQYFGPGTRLTVT.

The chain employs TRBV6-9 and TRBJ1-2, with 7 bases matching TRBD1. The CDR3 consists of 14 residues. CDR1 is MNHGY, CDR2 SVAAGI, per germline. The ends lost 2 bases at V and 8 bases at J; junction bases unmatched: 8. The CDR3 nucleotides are TGTGCCAGCAGTTATAAAACAGGGGAAAAGGGCTACACCTTC. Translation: CASSYKTGEKGYTF.

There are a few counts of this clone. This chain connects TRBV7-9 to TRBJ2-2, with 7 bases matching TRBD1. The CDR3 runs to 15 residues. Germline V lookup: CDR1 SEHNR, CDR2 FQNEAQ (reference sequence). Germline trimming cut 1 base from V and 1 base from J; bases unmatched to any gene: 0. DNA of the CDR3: TGTGCCAGCAGCTTAGGGACAGGGAACACCGGGGAGCTGTTTTTT. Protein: CASSLGTGNTGELFF.

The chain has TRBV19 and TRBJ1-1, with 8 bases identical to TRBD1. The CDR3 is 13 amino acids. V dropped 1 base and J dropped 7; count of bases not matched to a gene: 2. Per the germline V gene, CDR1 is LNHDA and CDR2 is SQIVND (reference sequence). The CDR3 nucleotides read TGTGCCAGTAGTATAGGACAGGGGATTGAAGCTTTCTTT. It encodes CASSIGQGIEAFF.

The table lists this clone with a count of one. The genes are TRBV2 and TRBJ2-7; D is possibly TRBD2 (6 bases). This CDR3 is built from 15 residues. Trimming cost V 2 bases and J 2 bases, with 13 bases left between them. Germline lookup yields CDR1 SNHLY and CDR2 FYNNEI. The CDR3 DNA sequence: TGTGCCAGCAGTGAAACTAGCCTTCCCCCCTACGAGCAGTACTTC. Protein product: CASSETSLPPYEQYF. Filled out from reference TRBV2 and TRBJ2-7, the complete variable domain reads EPEVTQTPSHQVTQMGQEVILRCVPISNHLYFYWYRQILGQKVEFLVSFYNNEISEKSEIFDDQFSVERPDGSNFTLKIRSTKLEDSAMYFCASSETSLPPYEQYFGPGTRLTVT.

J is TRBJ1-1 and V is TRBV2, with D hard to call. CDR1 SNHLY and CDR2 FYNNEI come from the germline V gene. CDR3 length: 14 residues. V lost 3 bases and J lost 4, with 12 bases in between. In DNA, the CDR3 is TGTGCCAGCAGTGATGGCAGCGTCGGCACTGAAGCTTTCTTT. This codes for CASSDGSVGTEAFF.

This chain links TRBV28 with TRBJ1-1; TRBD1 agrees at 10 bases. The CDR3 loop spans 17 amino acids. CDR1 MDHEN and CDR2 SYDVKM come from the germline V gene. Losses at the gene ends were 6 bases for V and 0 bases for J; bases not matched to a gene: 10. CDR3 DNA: TGTGCCAGCAGCGATCCTGGACAGGGGGAGATGAACACTGAAGCTTTCTTT. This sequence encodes CASSDPGQGEMNTEAFF.

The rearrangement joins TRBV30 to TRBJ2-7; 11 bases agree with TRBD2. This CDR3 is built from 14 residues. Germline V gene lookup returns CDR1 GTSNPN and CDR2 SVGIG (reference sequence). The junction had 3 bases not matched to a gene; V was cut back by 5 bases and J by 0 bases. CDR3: CAWGTSGTSYEQYF. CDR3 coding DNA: TGTGCCTGGGGGACTAGCGGTACCTCCTACGAGCAGTACTTC.

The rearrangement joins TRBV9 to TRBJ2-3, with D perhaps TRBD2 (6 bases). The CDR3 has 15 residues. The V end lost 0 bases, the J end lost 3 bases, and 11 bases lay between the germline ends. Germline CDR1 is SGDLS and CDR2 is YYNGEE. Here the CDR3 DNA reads TGTGCCAGCAGCGTAGACGGGAGTATGACAGATACGCAGTATTTT. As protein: CASSVDGSMTDTQYF.

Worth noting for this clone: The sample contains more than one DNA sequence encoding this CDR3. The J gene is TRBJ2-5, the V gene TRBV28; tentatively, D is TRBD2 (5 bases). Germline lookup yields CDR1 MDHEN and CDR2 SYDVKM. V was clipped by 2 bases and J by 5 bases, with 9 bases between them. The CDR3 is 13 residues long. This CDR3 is CASSLEGRETQYF. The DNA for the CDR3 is TGTGCCAGCAGTTTAGAGGGTAGGGAGACCCAGTACTTC. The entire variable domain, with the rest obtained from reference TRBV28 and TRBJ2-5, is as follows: DVKVTQSSRYLVKRTGEKVFLECVQDMDHENMFWYRQDPGLGLRLIYFSYDVKMKEKGDIPEGYSVSREKKERFSLILESASTNQTSMYLCASSLEGRETQYFGPGTRLLVL.

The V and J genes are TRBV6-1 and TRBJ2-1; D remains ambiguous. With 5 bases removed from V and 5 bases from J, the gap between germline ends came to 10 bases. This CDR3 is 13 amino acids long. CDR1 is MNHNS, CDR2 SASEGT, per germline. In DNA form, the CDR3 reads TGTGCCAGCAGTTATACGGCCGACAATGAGCAGTTCTTC. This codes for CASSYTADNEQFF.

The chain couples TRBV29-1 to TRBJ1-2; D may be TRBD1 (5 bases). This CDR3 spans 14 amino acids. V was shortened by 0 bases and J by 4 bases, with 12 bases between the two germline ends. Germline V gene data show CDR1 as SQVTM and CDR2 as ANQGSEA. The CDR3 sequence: CSVEDQGDSYGYTF. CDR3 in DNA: TGCAGCGTTGAAGACCAAGGGGATAGCTATGGCTACACCTTC. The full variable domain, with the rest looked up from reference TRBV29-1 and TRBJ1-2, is SAVISQKPSRDICQRGTSLTIQCQVDSQVTMMFWYRQQPGQSLTLIATANQGSEATYESGFVIDKFPISRPNLTFSTLTVSNMSPEDSSIYLCSVEDQGDSYGYTFGSGTRLTVV.

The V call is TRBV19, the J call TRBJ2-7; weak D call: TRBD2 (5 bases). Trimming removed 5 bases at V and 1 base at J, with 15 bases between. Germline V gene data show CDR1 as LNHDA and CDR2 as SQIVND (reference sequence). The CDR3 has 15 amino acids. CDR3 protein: CASSVALRGSYEQYF. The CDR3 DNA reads TGTGCCAGTAGTGTAGCCCTCCGAGGGTCCTACGAGCAGTACTTC.

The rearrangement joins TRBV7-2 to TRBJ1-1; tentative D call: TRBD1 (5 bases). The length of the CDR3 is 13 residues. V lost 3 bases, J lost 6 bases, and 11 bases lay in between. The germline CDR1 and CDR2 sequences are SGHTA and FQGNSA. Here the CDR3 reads CASSLGPQAEAFF. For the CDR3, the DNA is TGTGCCAGCAGCTTGGGACCTCAGGCTGAAGCTTTCTTT.

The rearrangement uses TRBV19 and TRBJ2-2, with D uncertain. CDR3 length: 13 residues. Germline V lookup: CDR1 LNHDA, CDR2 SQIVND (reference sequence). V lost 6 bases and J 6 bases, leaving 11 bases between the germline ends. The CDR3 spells CASSVWHPGELFF. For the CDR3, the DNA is TGTGCCAGTAGCGTCTGGCACCCCGGGGAGCTGTTTTTT.

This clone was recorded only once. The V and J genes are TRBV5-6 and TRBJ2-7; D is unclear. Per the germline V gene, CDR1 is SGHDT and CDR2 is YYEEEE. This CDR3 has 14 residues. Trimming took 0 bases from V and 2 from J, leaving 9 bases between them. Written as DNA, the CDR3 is TGTGCCAGCAGCTTGGGAGACAACCCCTACGAGCAGTACTTC. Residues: CASSLGDNPYEQYF.

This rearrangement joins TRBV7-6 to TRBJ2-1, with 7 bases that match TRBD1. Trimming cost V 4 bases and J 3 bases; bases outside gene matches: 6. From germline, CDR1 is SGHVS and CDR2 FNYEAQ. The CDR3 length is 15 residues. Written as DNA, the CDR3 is TGTGCCAGCAGCTGGACAGGAGGTTTCTACAATGAGCAGTTCTTC. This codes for CASSWTGGFYNEQFF.

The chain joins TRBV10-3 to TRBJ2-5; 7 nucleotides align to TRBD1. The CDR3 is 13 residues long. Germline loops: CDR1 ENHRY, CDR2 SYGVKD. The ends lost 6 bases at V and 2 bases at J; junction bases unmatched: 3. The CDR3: CAISGTVQETQYF. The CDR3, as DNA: TGTGCCATCAGCGGGACAGTGCAAGAGACCCAGTACTTC.